Listed here are 4 T cell receptor beta chains from one sample, sequenced in a study of blood T cells in healthy people across ages. Through a sample-barcoded 5' primer and a J-beta primer mix, a second PCR was run for roughly 6 to 12 cycles. TCRdb passed the 5' RACE reads through MiXCR, listing each CDR3 protein once. The sample yields 650,000 to 1,000,000 distinct CDR3 sequences, 46% seen once. Sample: blood. These TCRs come from a man older than 75 in good health.

This chain connects TRBV4-1 to TRBJ2-7; 8 nucleotides align to TRBD2. Per the germline V gene, CDR1 is MGHRA and CDR2 is YSYEKL. This CDR3 comprises 15 residues. Trimming at V came to 4 bases and at J to 5 bases, leaving 10 bases not matched to a gene. Here the CDR3 DNA reads TGCGCCAGCAGCCCCGGGGGGGCGTCTAGCCACGAGCAGTACTTC. Amino acid sequence: CASSPGGASSHEQYF.

Here the CDR3 reads CSAREAAGVYEQYF. The CDR3 DNA sequence: TGCAGTGCTAGAGAAGCCGCCGGAGTCTACGAGCAGTACTTC. The chain joins TRBV20-1 to TRBJ2-7; D gene ambiguous. This CDR3 is built from 14 residues. Per germline, CDR1 DFQATT and CDR2 SNEGSKA (reference sequence). With 0 bases removed from V and 3 bases from J, the gap between germline ends came to 12 bases.

The chain carries TRBV5-1 and TRBJ2-5; TRBD2 aligns across 9 bases. V shed 4 bases, J shed 4 bases, and the junction held 11 bases outside the gene matches. The CDR3 spans 16 residues. Germline loops: CDR1 SGHRS, CDR2 YFSETQ. Here the CDR3 DNA reads TGCGCCAGCAGCAGAAGCGGGAGGTTGCTCGGAGAGACCCAGTACTTC. It encodes CASSRSGRLLGETQYF.

This rearrangement joins TRBV4-1 to TRBJ2-1; D not certain. V was pared by 0 bases and J by 7 bases, with 22 bases between. The length of the CDR3 is 18 residues. Looked up from germline, CDR1 is MGHRA and CDR2 is YSYEKL. This chain's CDR3 is CASSQDRGTWLMGNEQFF. The CDR3 DNA sequence: TGCGCCAGCAGCCAAGATCGTGGTACATGGCTGATGGGGAATGAGCAGTTCTTC.